One and the same sample provided the 28 T cell receptor beta chains below, sequenced in a study of early T cells in non-severe SARS-CoV-2 infection. MiXCR, applied by TCRdb to the 5' RACE reads, yields one record per CDR3 protein. The repertoire consists of 25,000 to 30,000 distinct CDR3 sequences, with roughly 4.5% occurring once and the leading ten covering 5.5% to 6.5%. The source material was whole blood. Every receptor here comes from an adult who was a healthcare worker with PCR-confirmed SARS-CoV-2 infection or an uninfected control (not recorded which).

The genes are TRBV21-1 and TRBJ2-7; the table assigns TRBD1, which was not confirmed against the DNA. TRBV21-1 is a pseudogene. The CDR3 spans 13 residues. The CDR3 here is CASSNWGGYEQYF. DNA for the CDR3: TGTGCCAGCAGCAATTGGGGCGGGTACGAGCAGTACTTC.

This clonotype came up many times. The chain couples TRBV12-3 or TRBV12-4 to TRBJ2-7; 7 nucleotides agree with TRBD2. V dropped 3 bases and J dropped 4; count of bases not matched to a gene: 3. This CDR3 spans 13 amino acids. The CDR3, as DNA: TGTGCCAGCAGTTTCGCGGGACTATACGAGCAGTACTTC. It codes for CASSFAGLYEQYF.

This clonotype was seen repeatedly, ten times or more. This chain connects TRBV12-3 or TRBV12-4 to TRBJ2-5; 8 nucleotides align to TRBD2. This CDR3 has 16 residues. V trimming: 6 bases; J trimming: 5 bases; junction bases outside the gene matches: 14. The CDR3 loop reads CASSRGGTGRGETQYF. The CDR3 DNA reads TGTGCCAGCAGCCGGGGAGGGACCGGGAGGGGGGAGACCCAGTACTTC.

The sample holds many counts of this clonotype. The rearrangement uses TRBV6-5 and TRBJ2-4; 10 bases map to TRBD1. This CDR3 spans 16 amino acids. Germline loops: CDR1 MNHEY, CDR2 SVGAGI. V shed 5 bases and J 0 bases; nucleotides not matched to a gene: 4. CDR3: CASSKTGGLAKNIQYF. Here the CDR3 DNA reads TGTGCCAGCAGTAAGACAGGGGGCTTAGCCAAAAACATTCAGTACTTC.

This clonotype was seen repeatedly, ten times or more. The rearrangement joins TRBV6-6 to TRBJ2-3; 9 bases are shared with TRBD1. With 5 bases clipped from V and 5 bases from J, the junction kept 8 bases outside the gene matches. The germline gives CDR1 MNHNY, CDR2 SVGAGI (reference sequence). CDR3 length: 15 amino acids. The CDR3 here is CASSQTGGWRDTQYF. The CDR3 coding sequence is TGTGCCAGCAGTCAGACAGGGGGATGGAGAGATACGCAGTATTTT.

The table lists this clonotype with many counts. The V call is TRBV10-3, the J call TRBJ2-3, with 9 bases that match TRBD1. Per germline, CDR1 ENHRY and CDR2 SYGVKD. The CDR3 extends over 17 amino acids. J was trimmed by 2 bases and V by 4 bases; bases with no gene match: 10. The CDR3 here is CAISVSSGTGLTDTQYF. CDR3 DNA: TGTGCCATCAGTGTGTCTTCCGGGACAGGGCTCACAGATACGCAGTATTTT.

This clonotype was detected many times. This chain joins TRBV7-8 and TRBJ2-7, with a possible D match to TRBD1 (6 bases). This CDR3 comprises 14 residues. V lost 2 bases to trimming and J lost 3 bases, with 11 bases between them. CDR1 and CDR2 from the germline V gene are SGHVS and FQNEAQ. CDR3 in amino acids: CASSLRDMIYEQYF. For the CDR3, the DNA is TGTGCCAGCAGCTTAAGGGACATGATCTACGAGCAGTACTTC.

This clonotype was detected ten times or more. The chain has TRBV3-1 and TRBJ1-5; D remains unclear. Trimming shortened V by 3 bases and J by 3 bases, and 9 bases separated the two germline ends. Germline CDR1 and CDR2: LGHDT and YNNKEL (reference sequence). The CDR3 contains 14 residues. In nucleotides, the CDR3 is TGTGCCAGCAGCCAGCGGGCCGTCAATCAGCCCCAGCATTTT. This translates into CASSQRAVNQPQHF.

The sample holds many counts of this clonotype. The chain carries TRBV5-1 and TRBJ1-1; a weak D match, TRBD1 (5 bases). The CDR3 length is 14 residues. Germline V gives CDR1 SGHRS, CDR2 YFSETQ. V gave up 4 bases and J gave up 0 bases, with 10 bases separating them. The CDR3 DNA reads TGCGCCAGCAGCGAAGACAGAGTGAACACTGAAGCTTTCTTT. Translation: CASSEDRVNTEAFF. Full variable domain (rest looked up from reference TRBV5-1 and TRBJ1-1): KAGVTQTPRYLIKTRGQQVTLSCSPISGHRSVSWYQQTPGQGLQFLFEYFSETQRNKGNFPGRFSGRQFSNSRSEMNVSTLELGDSALYLCASSEDRVNTEAFFGQGTRLTVV.

The sample holds a few counts of this clonotype. It may be a read error: a sequence one base away is much more abundant. The rearrangement uses TRBV30 and TRBJ2-5; TRBD1 matches at 7 bases. Germline CDR1 reads GTSNPN; CDR2 reads SVGIG (reference sequence). The ends lost 0 bases at V and 5 bases at J; junction bases unmatched: 6. The CDR3 runs 14 residues. The CDR3 nucleotides read TGTGCCTGGAGTGTCGACAGGGACATCGAGACCCAGTACTTC. Its protein product is CAWSVDRDIETQYF. Complete variable domain (other parts from reference TRBV30 and TRBJ2-5): SQTIHQWPATLVQPVGSPLSLECTVEGTSNPNLYWYRQAAGRGLQLLFYSVGIGQISSEVPQNLSASRPQDRQFILSSKKLLLSDSGFYLCAWSVDRDIETQYFGPGTRLLVL.

The chain has TRBV19 and TRBJ2-5; TRBD1 is a possible D gene (5 bases). Germline loops: CDR1 LNHDA, CDR2 SQIVND (reference sequence). V gave up 3 bases and J gave up 5 bases, with 22 bases separating them. The CDR3 contains 17 residues. Here the CDR3 DNA reads TGTGCCAGTAGTATCCCCACCGGCACAGGCCGGTCGGAGACCCAGTACTTC. Translated, it gives CASSIPTGTGRSETQYF.

In its sample, this clonotype was seen many times. The genes are TRBV15 and TRBJ1-1; 10 bases line up with TRBD1. After removal of 0 bases from V and 5 bases from J, the junction contained 9 bases not matched to a gene. This CDR3 is 17 amino acids long. Germline CDR1 and CDR2: LNHNV and YYDKDF (reference sequence). Here the CDR3 reads CATSRDSTGGLETEAFF. In nucleotides, the CDR3 is TGTGCCACCAGCAGAGACTCGACAGGGGGCCTGGAAACTGAAGCTTTCTTT. The full variable domain, with the rest looked up from reference TRBV15 and TRBJ1-1, is DAMVIQNPRYQVTQFGKPVTLSCSQTLNHNVMYWYQQKSSQAPKLLFHYYDKDFNNEADTPDNFQSRRPNTSFCFLDIRSPGLGDTAMYLCATSRDSTGGLETEAFFGQGTRLTVV.

In its sample, this clonotype was seen many times. The gene calls are TRBV20-1 and TRBJ1-1; perhaps TRBD1 as D (5 bases). The CDR3 is made up of 15 amino acids. With 0 bases removed from V and 4 bases from J, the gap between germline ends came to 15 bases. CDR1 DFQATT and CDR2 SNEGSKA come from the germline V gene (reference sequence). The DNA of the CDR3 is TGCAGTGCTAGAGATCCAGGGAATGGAGTCACTGAAGCTTTCTTT. Translating it yields CSARDPGNGVTEAFF.

This clonotype was counted ten times or more. The chain has TRBV6-2 or TRBV6-3 and TRBJ2-7, with D perhaps given as TRBD1 or TRBD2 (6 bases each). This CDR3 is built from 15 residues. The V end lost 7 bases, the J end lost 7 bases, and 23 bases lay between the germline ends. CDR1 and CDR2 from the germline V gene are MNHEY and SVGEGT. CDR3 DNA: TGTGCCAGCACTATGAGGGGCCAGGGGAGGATGGAGCAGTACTTC. Translation gives CASTMRGQGRMEQYF.

This clonotype was seen many times. The chain uses TRBV5-6 and TRBJ2-7; no clear D. The CDR3 sequence is 12 residues long. Germline CDR1 reads SGHDT; CDR2 reads YYEEEE. Trimming stripped 4 bases from V and 4 bases from J, with 9 bases between. The CDR3 loop is CASSRQDYEQYF. The CDR3 DNA reads as TGTGCCAGCAGCCGTCAGGATTACGAGCAGTACTTC.

This clonotype was observed at least ten times. This chain connects TRBV28 to TRBJ1-3, with D tentatively TRBD1 (6 bases). CDR1 is MDHEN, CDR2 SYDVKM, per germline. This CDR3 spans 14 amino acids. V lost 6 bases to trimming and J lost 4 bases, with 13 bases between them. The CDR3 is CASSSPGTGNTIYF. CDR3 nucleotides: TGTGCCAGCAGCAGTCCCGGGACAGGAAACACCATATATTTT.

This clonotype occurred many times. The chain links TRBV7-9 to TRBJ1-5; D gene unclear. The CDR3 consists of 15 residues. Trimming left V 1 base short and J 7 bases short, with 14 bases between. The germline CDR1 and CDR2 sequences are SEHNR and FQNEAQ (reference sequence). Written as DNA, the CDR3 is TGTGCCAGCAGCTTAGTAGGAGAGGGAAACCAGCCCCAGCATTTT. Amino acid sequence: CASSLVGEGNQPQHF.

In its sample, this clonotype was seen many times. This CDR3 is CAAQGAGNQPQHF. CDR3 bases: TGTGCCGCGCAGGGGGCAGGGAATCAGCCCCAGCATTTT. The chain links TRBV10-3 to TRBJ1-5; 8 nucleotides align to TRBD1. V lost 11 bases, J lost 4 bases, and 7 bases stayed unmatched. In germline, CDR1 is ENHRY, CDR2 SYGVKD. CDR3 length: 13 amino acids.

In this sample, this clonotype turned up many times. The rearrangement links TRBV30 to TRBJ2-5; D is unclear. Germline V lookup: CDR1 GTSNPN, CDR2 SVGIG (reference sequence). The CDR3 is 12 amino acids. V lost 4 bases, J lost 2 bases, and 8 bases lay in between. DNA for the CDR3: TGTGCCTGGACTCCCTCTCAAGAGACCCAGTACTTC. Amino acids: CAWTPSQETQYF. Combining the CDR3 with reference TRBV30 and TRBJ2-5 gives the whole variable domain SQTIHQWPATLVQPVGSPLSLECTVEGTSNPNLYWYRQAAGRGLQLLFYSVGIGQISSEVPQNLSASRPQDRQFILSSKKLLLSDSGFYLCAWTPSQETQYFGPGTRLLVL.

This clonotype has ten or more counts. This chain links TRBV28 with TRBJ2-7, with 7 bases that match TRBD1. Germline V lookup: CDR1 MDHEN, CDR2 SYDVKM. The CDR3 is made up of 15 amino acids. V shed 0 bases and J 2 bases; nucleotides not matched to a gene: 4. CDR3: CASSLWDRSTYEQYF. The CDR3 DNA reads as TGTGCCAGCAGTTTATGGGACAGGTCGACCTACGAGCAGTACTTC.

Many counts were recorded for this clonotype. The chain employs TRBV30 and TRBJ1-1; no firm D call. The CDR3 length is 10 residues. Germline V gives CDR1 GTSNPN, CDR2 SVGIG (reference sequence). The V and J ends lost 5 bases and 3 bases respectively, with 4 bases between them. The CDR3 sequence: CAWQHTEAFF. In DNA, the CDR3 is TGTGCCTGGCAGCACACTGAAGCTTTCTTT.

Ten or more counts support this clonotype. The chain uses TRBV20-1 and TRBJ1-4, with D unclear. The CDR3 has 16 amino acids. CDR1 and CDR2 from the germline V gene are DFQATT and SNEGSKA (reference sequence). Deletions cut 1 base from V and 5 bases from J, with 17 bases between. CDR3 residues: CSARAGYNIPNEKLFF. The CDR3 DNA sequence: TGCAGTGCTAGAGCGGGTTATAACATTCCCAATGAAAAACTGTTTTTT.

This clonotype has at least ten counts. The chain is built from TRBV10-1 and TRBJ1-2; D unresolved. The CDR3 has 10 residues. Trimming took off 9 bases at V and 5 bases at J, with 7 bases between the two ends. The V gene's germline CDR1 is WNHNN and CDR2 SYGVQD (reference sequence). The CDR3 sequence: CARDHYGYTF. As DNA, the CDR3 is TGCGCCAGGGACCATTATGGCTACACCTTC.

The genes are TRBV7-9 and TRBJ1-1; D unresolved. The CDR3 covers 14 residues. V was clipped by 4 bases and J by 4 bases, with 13 bases between them. Germline V CDR1 and CDR2: SEHNR, FQNEAQ (reference sequence). The DNA for the CDR3 is TGTGCCAGCAGCTCGGACGTCCCGTTCACTGAAGCTTTCTTT. Its protein product is CASSSDVPFTEAFF.

The chain uses TRBV7-9 and TRBJ1-3; 7 positions agree with TRBD1. The CDR3 contains 14 residues. CDR1 SEHNR and CDR2 FQNEAQ come from the germline V gene (reference sequence). V shed 3 bases and J 2 bases; nucleotides not matched to a gene: 1. For the CDR3, the DNA is TGTGCCAGCAGCTTCGACAGGGCTGGAAACACCATATATTTT. It encodes CASSFDRAGNTIYF.

This clonotype has at least ten counts. Sequence at one end of the junction differs from germline and may be a read error. The chain combines TRBV4-2 with TRBJ1-4; D remains unclear. The CDR3 has 15 amino acids. Germline CDR1 is LGHNA and CDR2 is YNFKEQ. The CDR3 bases are TGTGCCAGCAGCCCGGGCCTAGGGCCTAAGGAAAAACTGTTTTTT. The encoded protein is CASSPGLGPKEKLFF.

The table lists this clonotype with many counts. The gene calls are TRBV6-2 or TRBV6-3 and TRBJ2-5, with D perhaps TRBD2 (5 bases). CDR3 length equals 10 residues. V lost 5 bases, J lost 8 bases, and 6 bases lay in between. Germline-derived CDR1 and CDR2 are MNHEY and SVGEGT. CDR3 amino acids: CASSGGTQYF. The CDR3 nucleotides read TGTGCCAGCAGTGGAGGAACCCAGTACTTC.

This clonotype was observed at least ten times. The V and J genes are TRBV2 and TRBJ2-7, with D possibly matching TRBD2 (5 bases). The CDR3 is 15 residues long. Germline CDR1 SNHLY, CDR2 FYNNEI. Trimming took 1 base from V and 6 from J, leaving 16 bases between them. CDR3 sequence: CASSEVSMGVGEQYF. CDR3 DNA: TGTGCCAGCAGTGAAGTTAGCATGGGAGTAGGCGAGCAGTACTTC.